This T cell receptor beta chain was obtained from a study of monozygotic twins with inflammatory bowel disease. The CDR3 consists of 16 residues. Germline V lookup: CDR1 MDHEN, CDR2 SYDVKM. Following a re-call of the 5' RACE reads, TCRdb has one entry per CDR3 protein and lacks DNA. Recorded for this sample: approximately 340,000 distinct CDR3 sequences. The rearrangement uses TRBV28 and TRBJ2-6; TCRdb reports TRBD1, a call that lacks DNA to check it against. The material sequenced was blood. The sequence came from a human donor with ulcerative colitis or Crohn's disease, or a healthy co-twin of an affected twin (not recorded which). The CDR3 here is CASSPQALSGANVLTF.